These 8 T cell receptor beta chains were sequenced from one sample in a study of T cell repertoires in cytomegalovirus infection. TCRdb analysed the reads with MiXCR anew, one entry per CDR3 protein. The sample contains 630,000 or so distinct CDR3 sequences, 20% to 25% of which appear only once. The specimen was CD8+ T cells from PBMCs. These receptors all stem from a human donor in good health (CMV status not recorded). Some clones in this sample may be carry-over from other donors' samples.

The gene calls are TRBV7-9 and TRBJ1-3; 7 bases are shared with TRBD1. With 7 bases clipped from V and 2 bases from J, the junction kept 8 bases outside the gene matches. The CDR3 has 15 amino acids. Germline CDR1 reads SEHNR; CDR2 reads FQNEAQ (reference sequence). This CDR3 is CASTLGQATGNTIYF. The CDR3 DNA is TGTGCCAGCACCCTAGGACAGGCGACTGGAAACACCATATATTTT.

This clonotype showed up many times. In DNA, the CDR3 is TGTGCCAGCAGTTTCTGGCCTAGCGGGGGTCCAAGCTCCTACAATGAGCAGTTCTTC. The encoded protein is CASSFWPSGGPSSYNEQFF. This chain uses TRBV12-3 or TRBV12-4 with TRBJ2-1, with TRBD2 identical over 10 bases. J lost 0 bases, V lost 3 bases, and 11 bases had no gene match. The CDR3 runs to 19 residues.

This clonotype was seen at least ten times. This chain links TRBV27 with TRBJ1-2, with TRBD1 matching 9 bases. Losses at the gene ends were 7 bases for V and 4 bases for J; bases not matched to a gene: 4. This CDR3 is 13 amino acids long. Germline CDR1 MNHEY, CDR2 SMNVEV (reference sequence). CDR3 in amino acids: CASKRGQGYGYTF. The CDR3, as DNA: TGTGCCAGCAAGAGGGGACAGGGCTATGGCTACACCTTC.

V is TRBV7-9 and J is TRBJ2-1, with 8 bases identical to TRBD2. Germline V gene data show CDR1 as SEHNR and CDR2 as FQNEAQ (reference sequence). Trimming at V came to 7 bases and at J to 5 bases, leaving 4 bases not matched to a gene. This CDR3 comprises 13 residues. DNA for the CDR3: TGTGCCAGCACGAGCGGGGGCCACAATGAGCAGTTCTTC. Translated: CASTSGGHNEQFF.

Written as DNA, the CDR3 is TGTGCCAGCCTCAGGGTTGGGGATCAGCCCCAGCATTTT. Protein: CASLRVGDQPQHF. This sequence joins TRBV28 and TRBJ1-5; tentatively, D is TRBD1 (5 bases). The CDR3 sequence is 13 residues long. With 8 bases removed from V and 5 bases from J, the gap between germline ends came to 13 bases. Germline V gene data show CDR1 as MDHEN and CDR2 as SYDVKM.

For this clonotype: Sequence at one end of the junction differs from germline and may be a read error. The J gene is TRBJ2-5, the V gene TRBV25-1; the D gene is possibly TRBD1 (6 bases). The germline V gene encodes CDR1 MGHDK and CDR2 SYGVNS. This CDR3 spans 17 amino acids. The CDR3 DNA follows: TGTGTCAGCAGTGATTTACACGGGACAAATATCCAAGAGACCCAGTACTTC. Translation: CVSSDLHGTNIQETQYF.

The chain recombines TRBV10-3 with TRBJ2-2; D not resolved. CDR1 and CDR2 from the germline V gene are ENHRY and SYGVKD. Trimming took 3 bases from V and 2 from J, leaving 7 bases between them. The CDR3 totals 14 residues. This chain's CDR3 is CAISESQNTGELFF. The CDR3 nucleotides read TGTGCCATCAGTGAATCTCAAAACACCGGGGAGCTGTTTTTT.

This clonotype was found a few times. The gene calls are TRBV2 and TRBJ2-3, with D possibly matching TRBD2 (6 bases). The V end was cut by 7 bases, the J end by 4 bases, with 9 bases between. The CDR3 is 12 residues long. Per germline, CDR1 SNHLY and CDR2 FYNNEI. The CDR3 DNA reads TGTGCCAGCACCCGGAGGGCAGATACGCAGTATTTT. It is translated as CASTRRADTQYF.